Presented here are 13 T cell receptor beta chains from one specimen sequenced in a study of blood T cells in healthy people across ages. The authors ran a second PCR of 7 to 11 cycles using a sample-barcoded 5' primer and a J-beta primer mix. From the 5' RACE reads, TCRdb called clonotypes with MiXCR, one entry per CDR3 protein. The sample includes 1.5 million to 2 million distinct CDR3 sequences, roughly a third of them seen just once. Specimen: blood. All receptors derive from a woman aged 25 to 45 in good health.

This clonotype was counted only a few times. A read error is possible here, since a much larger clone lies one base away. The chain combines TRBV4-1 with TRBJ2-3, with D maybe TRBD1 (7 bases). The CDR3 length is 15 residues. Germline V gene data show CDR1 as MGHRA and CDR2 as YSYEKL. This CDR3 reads CASSTRDWGTDMQYF. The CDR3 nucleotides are TGCGCCAGCAGCACACGGGACTGGGGGACAGATATGCAGTATTTT.

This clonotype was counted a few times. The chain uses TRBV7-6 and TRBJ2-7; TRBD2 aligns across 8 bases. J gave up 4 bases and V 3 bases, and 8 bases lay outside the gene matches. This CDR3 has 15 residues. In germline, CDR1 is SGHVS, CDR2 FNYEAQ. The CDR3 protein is CASSLSGGAGYEQYF. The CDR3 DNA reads TGTGCCAGCAGCTTGTCCGGGGGGGCCGGTTACGAGCAGTACTTC.

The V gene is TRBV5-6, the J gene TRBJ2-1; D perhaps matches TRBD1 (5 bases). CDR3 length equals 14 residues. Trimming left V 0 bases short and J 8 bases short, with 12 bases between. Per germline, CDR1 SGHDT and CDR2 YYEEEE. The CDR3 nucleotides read TGTGCCAGCAGCTTGGCGGCAGGGCAGGATGAGCAGTTCTTC. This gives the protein CASSLAAGQDEQFF.

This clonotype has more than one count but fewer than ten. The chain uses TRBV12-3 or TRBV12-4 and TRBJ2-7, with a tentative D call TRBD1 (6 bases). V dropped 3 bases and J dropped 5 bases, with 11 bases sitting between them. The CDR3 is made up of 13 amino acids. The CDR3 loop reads CASSLIRGHEQYF. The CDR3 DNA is TGTGCCAGCAGTTTGATCAGGGGCCACGAGCAGTACTTC.

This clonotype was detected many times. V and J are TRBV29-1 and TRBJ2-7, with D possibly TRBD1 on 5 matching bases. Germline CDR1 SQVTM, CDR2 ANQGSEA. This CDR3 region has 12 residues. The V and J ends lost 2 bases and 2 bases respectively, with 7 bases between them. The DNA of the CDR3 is TGCAGCGTTGAAACAGGAACCTACGAGCAGTACTTC. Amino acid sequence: CSVETGTYEQYF.

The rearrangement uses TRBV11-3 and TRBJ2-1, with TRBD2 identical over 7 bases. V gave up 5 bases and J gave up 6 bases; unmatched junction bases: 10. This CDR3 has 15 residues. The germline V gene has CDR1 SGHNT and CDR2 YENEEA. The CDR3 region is CASSLGRAISNEQFF. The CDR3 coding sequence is TGTGCCAGCAGCCTAGGGAGGGCCATTTCCAATGAGCAGTTCTTC.

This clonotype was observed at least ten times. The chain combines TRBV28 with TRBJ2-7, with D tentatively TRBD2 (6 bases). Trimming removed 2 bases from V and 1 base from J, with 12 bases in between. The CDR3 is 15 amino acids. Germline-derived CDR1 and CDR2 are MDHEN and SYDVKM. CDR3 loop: CASSLGGAGSYEQYF. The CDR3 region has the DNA TGTGCCAGCAGTTTAGGAGGGGCTGGATCCTACGAGCAGTACTTC.

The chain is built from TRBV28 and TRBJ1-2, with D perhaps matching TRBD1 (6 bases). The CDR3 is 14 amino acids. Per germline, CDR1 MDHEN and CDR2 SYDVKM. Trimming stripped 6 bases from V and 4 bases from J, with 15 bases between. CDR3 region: CASSNPGQSYGYTF. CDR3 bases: TGTGCCAGCAGCAACCCCGGACAGAGCTATGGCTACACCTTC.

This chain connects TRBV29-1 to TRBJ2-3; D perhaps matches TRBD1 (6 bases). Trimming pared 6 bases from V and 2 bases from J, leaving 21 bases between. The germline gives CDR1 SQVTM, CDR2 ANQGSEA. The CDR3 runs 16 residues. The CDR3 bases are TGCAGCGTCCAAAACCCTCGGGACACCTCCACAGATACGCAGTATTTT. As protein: CSVQNPRDTSTDTQYF.

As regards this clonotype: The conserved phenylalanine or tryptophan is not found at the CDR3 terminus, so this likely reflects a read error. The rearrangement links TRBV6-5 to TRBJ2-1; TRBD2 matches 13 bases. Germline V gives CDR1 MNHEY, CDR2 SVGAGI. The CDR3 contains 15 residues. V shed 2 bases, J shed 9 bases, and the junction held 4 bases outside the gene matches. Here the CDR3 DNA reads TGTGCCAGCAGTTACGGACTAGCGGGAGTAGGTGAGCAGTTCCTC. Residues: CASSYGLAGVGEQFL.

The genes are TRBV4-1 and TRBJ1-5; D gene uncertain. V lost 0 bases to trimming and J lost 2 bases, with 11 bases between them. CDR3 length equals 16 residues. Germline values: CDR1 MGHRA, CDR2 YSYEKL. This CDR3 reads CASSQDVWVRNQPQHF. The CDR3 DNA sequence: TGCGCCAGCAGCCAAGATGTCTGGGTCCGCAATCAGCCCCAGCATTTT.

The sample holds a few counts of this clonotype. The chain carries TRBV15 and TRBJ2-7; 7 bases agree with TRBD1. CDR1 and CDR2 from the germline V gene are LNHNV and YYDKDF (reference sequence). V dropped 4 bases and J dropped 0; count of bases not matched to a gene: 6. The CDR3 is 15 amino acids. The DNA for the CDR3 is TGTGCCACCAGCAAACAGGGGTTGAGCTCCTACGAGCAGTACTTC. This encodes CATSKQGLSSYEQYF. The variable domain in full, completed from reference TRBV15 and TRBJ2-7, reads DAMVIQNPRYQVTQFGKPVTLSCSQTLNHNVMYWYQQKSSQAPKLLFHYYDKDFNNEADTPDNFQSRRPNTSFCFLDIRSPGLGDTAMYLCATSKQGLSSYEQYFGPGTRLTVT.

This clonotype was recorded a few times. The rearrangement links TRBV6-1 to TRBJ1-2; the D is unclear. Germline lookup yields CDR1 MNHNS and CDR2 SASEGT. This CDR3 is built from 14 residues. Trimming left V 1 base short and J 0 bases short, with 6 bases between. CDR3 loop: CASSEEPTNYGYTF. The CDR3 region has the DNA TGTGCCAGCAGTGAAGAACCCACTAACTATGGCTACACCTTC.